The subject of this entry is one T cell receptor (beta chain). This clone was detected only a few times. Its antigen is still unknown. Base qualities are not at hand, and no much larger clone is one base apart. The source of the sample is a study of technical replicates of blood from a few donors (TCRdb year 2017). The CDR3 sequence holds 14 residues, the cysteine and phenylalanine included. Only the CDR3 part of the read is kept: 42 bases, read in frame from the first base. V is pared back by 1 base and J by 2 bases, with 9 bases lying between the germline termini. CDR1 and CDR2, looked up from the germline V gene, are SGHRS and YFSETQ. To prepare the library, the immunoSEQ multiplex PCR assay was applied. Not all clones reach the TCRdb copy of this immuneACCESS table, which keeps in-frame sequences only. Checked studies attribute under half of the gap to unresolved V genes and leave the rest unexplained. The sample records some 64,000 clones, nearly 95% of which are singletons. The ten biggest clones cover around 4% of the sample.

Sequencing input: PBMCs. The sequence was collected from a human donor in good health. Some clones in this sample may be carry-over from other donors' samples. The sequence links TRBV5-1 to TRBJ2-5; TRBD2 is possibly the D segment (5 matching bases). The CDR3 reads CASSLFGRQETQYF. The DNA sequence reads TGCGCCAGCAGCTTGTTTGGGAGACAAGAGACCCAGTACTTC.